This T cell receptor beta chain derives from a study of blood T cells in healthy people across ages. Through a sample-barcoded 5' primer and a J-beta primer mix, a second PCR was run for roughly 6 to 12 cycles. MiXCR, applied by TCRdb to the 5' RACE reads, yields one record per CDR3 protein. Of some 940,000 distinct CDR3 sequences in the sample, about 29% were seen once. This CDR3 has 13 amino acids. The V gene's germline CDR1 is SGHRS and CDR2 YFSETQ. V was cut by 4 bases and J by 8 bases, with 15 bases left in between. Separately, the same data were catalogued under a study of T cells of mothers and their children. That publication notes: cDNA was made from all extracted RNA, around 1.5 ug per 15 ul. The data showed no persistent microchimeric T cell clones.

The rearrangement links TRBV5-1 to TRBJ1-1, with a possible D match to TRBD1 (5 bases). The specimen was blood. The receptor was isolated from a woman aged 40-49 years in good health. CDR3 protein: CASSPGRVGEAFF. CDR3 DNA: TGCGCCAGCAGCCCGGGGCGGGTCGGGGAAGCTTTCTTT.